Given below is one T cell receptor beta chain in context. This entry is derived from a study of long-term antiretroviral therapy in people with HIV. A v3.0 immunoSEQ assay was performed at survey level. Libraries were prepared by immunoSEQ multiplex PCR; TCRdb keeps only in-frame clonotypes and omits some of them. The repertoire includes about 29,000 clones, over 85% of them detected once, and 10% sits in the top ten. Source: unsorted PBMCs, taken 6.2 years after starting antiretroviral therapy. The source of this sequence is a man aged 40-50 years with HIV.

CDR3: CASSFTGALDRQHF. CDR3 in DNA: TGTGCCAGCAGTTTCACAGGGGCCCTGGATCGCCAGCATTTT. The V gene is TRBV2, the J gene TRBJ1-5, with 7 bases lining up with TRBD1. Germline V gene lookup returns CDR1 SNHLY and CDR2 FYNNEI. The CDR3 is made up of 14 amino acids. The V gene end was trimmed by 5 bases and the J gene end by 12 bases; junction bases not matched to a gene: 13.